This T cell receptor beta chain stems from a study of cytomegalovirus exposure and HLA in healthy donors. Study-wide findings and caveats: Cytomegalovirus association was listed for 150 to 200 TCR beta chains.

Repertoires were generated with immunoSEQ multiplex PCR, while TCRdb's copy carries only in-frame clones and drops some. The sample lists more than 95,000 clones; about 93% were seen once. This clone was seen just once. What it binds is not known. V lost 4 bases and J 0 bases, leaving 16 bases between the germline ends. Germline V CDR1 and CDR2: MNHEY, SMNVEV (reference sequence). The CDR3 contains 16 residues. The sample comprised PBMCs. The V and J genes are TRBV27 and TRBJ2-7; a weak D match, TRBD2 (5 bases). This TCR was recovered from a woman younger than 30 in good health and CMV-seronegative. CDR3 residues: CASSSPSAGHSYEQYF. CDR3 coding DNA: TGTGCCAGCAGTTCCCCTTCCGCGGGTCACTCCTACGAGCAGTACTTC.